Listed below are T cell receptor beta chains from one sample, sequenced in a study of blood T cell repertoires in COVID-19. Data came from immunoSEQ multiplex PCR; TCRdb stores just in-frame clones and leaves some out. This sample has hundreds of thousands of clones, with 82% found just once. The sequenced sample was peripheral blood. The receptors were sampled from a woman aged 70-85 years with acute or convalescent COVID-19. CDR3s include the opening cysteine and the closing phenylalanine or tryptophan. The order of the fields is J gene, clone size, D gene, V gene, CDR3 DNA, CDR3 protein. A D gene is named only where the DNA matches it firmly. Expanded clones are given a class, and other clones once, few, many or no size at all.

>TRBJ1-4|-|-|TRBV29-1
TGCAGCGCACGCAGGGGTTCTGCAACTAATGAAAAACTGTTTTTT
CSARRGSATNEKLFF
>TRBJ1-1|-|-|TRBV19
TGTGCCAGTAGTAGGGCCGACGGTTACACTGAAGCTTTCTTT
CASSRADGYTEAFF
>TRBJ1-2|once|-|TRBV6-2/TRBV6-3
TGTGCCAGCAGTTACGAGGGCGGAGGCTACACCTTC
CASSYEGGGYTF
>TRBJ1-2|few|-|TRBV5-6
TGTGCCAGCAGCTTGGCCCGGGGTAGTATGGAGGGCTACACCTTC
CASSLARGSMEGYTF
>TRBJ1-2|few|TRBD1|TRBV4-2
TGTGCCAGCAGCCAGGTGGGGGACAGGGGGCAATATGGCTACACCTTC
CASSQVGDRGQYGYTF
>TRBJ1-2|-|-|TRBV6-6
TGTGCCAGCAGCTACGACACATACTATGGCTACACCTTC
CASSYDTYYGYTF
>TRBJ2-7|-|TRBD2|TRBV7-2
TGTGCCAGCAGCTTAGTGCCTAGCGGGGGGACCTACGAGCAGTACTTC
CASSLVPSGGTYEQYF
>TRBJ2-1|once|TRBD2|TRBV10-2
TGCGCCAGCTCAGAAGGGCTAGCGGGGGGGTTTAGCTCCTACAATGAGCAGTTCTTC
CASSEGLAGGFSSYNEQFF
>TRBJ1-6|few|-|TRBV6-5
TGTGCCAGCAGTTACTCGAGAGTTGCCTATAATTCACCCCTCCACTTT
CASSYSRVAYNSPLHF
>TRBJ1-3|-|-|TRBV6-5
TGTGCCAGCAGCAGATCGGCAGGGCTCGGAAACACCATATATTTT
CASSRSAGLGNTIYF
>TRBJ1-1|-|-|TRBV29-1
TGCAGCGTTCGACACCAGAACACTGAAGCTTTCTTT
CSVRHQNTEAFF
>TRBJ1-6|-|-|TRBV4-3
TGCGCCAGCAGCCAAGTAGAACAGAATTCACCCCTCCACTTT
CASSQVEQNSPLHF
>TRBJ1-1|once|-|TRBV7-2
TGTGCCAGCAGCGCTGACAGTATTGGTGAAGCTTTCTTT
CASSADSIGEAFF
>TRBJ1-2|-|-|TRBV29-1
TGCAGCGTTGAGGTGACAGCTTTCTATGGCTACACCTTC
CSVEVTAFYGYTF
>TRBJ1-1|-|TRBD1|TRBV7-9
TGTGCCAGCAGCCCTAACTTGGGACAGTTGAACACTGAAGCTTTCTTT
CASSPNLGQLNTEAFF
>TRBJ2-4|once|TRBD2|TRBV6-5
TGTGCCAGCAGTTACTCGTGGGGGGGGGCCAAAAACATTCAGTACTTC
CASSYSWGGAKNIQYF
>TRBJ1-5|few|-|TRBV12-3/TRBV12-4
TGTGCCAGCAGTTTTAATAATCAGCCCCAGCATTTT
CASSFNNQPQHF
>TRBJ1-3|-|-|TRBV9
TGTGCCAGCAGCGTCATCGGGGAAACTGGAAACACCATATATTTT
CASSVIGETGNTIYF
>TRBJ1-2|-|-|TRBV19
TGTGCCAGTAGTATTACAGGGCCTGGGGGCTACACCTTC
CASSITGPGGYTF
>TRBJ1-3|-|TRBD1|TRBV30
TGTGCCTGGAGTCGGACAGGGGGCCTCTCTGGAAACACCATATATTTT
CAWSRTGGLSGNTIYF
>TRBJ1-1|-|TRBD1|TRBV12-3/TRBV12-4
TGTGCCAGCAGTTTAAGGGGACAGGAAGCTTTCTTT
CASSLRGQEAFF
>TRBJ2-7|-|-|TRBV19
TGTGCCACCGGGAGCCGGGACGAGCAGTACTTC
CATGSRDEQYF